The 8 T cell receptor beta chains below all came from one sample that was sequenced in a study of blood T cell repertoires in COVID-19. Here immunoSEQ multiplex PCR was the method, and the copy in TCRdb shows in-frame clones only, minus some. The sample has a few hundred thousand clones; approximately 90% are singletons. Sequenced sample: peripheral blood. Receptors originate from a man aged 25-45 years who had recovered from COVID-19.

The chain is built from TRBV3-1 (or the pseudogene TRBV3-2) and TRBJ2-3, with 9 bases identical to TRBD2. Germline V lookup: CDR1 LGHDT, CDR2 YNNKEL (reference sequence). The CDR3 spans 14 residues. The J segment lost 4 bases and the V segment lost 4 bases, leaving 3 bases of the junction unmatched. The CDR3 bases are TGTGCCAGCAGCCTGGGACTAGCAGCAGATACGCAGTATTTT. It is translated as CASSLGLAADTQYF.

This chain uses TRBV5-4 with TRBJ1-1; 7 positions match TRBD1. V shed 3 bases, J shed 5 bases, and the junction held 4 bases outside the gene matches. CDR1 is SGHNT, CDR2 YYREEE, per germline (reference sequence). CDR3 length: 13 amino acids. In DNA, the CDR3 is TGTGCCAGCAGCTCCCCGACAGGGACTGAAGCTTTCTTT. This codes for CASSSPTGTEAFF.

The chain has TRBV4-1 and TRBJ2-3; tentative D call: TRBD2 (6 bases). Trimming cost V 5 bases and J 2 bases, with 11 bases left between them. The CDR3 has 14 amino acids. Germline CDR1 is MGHRA and CDR2 is YSYEKL. The CDR3 loop is CASSAVAVTDTQYF. The CDR3 DNA follows: TGCGCCAGCAGCGCGGTAGCGGTCACAGATACGCAGTATTTT.

This chain links TRBV19 with TRBJ1-1; 8 bases agree with TRBD1. The CDR3 is made up of 18 amino acids. Germline V gene lookup returns CDR1 LNHDA and CDR2 SQIVND (reference sequence). J was trimmed by 0 bases and V by 2 bases; bases with no gene match: 11. The chain's CDR3 is CASSIITGTGTLNTEAFF. The CDR3 region has the DNA TGTGCCAGTAGTATAATAACCGGGACAGGCACCTTGAACACTGAAGCTTTCTTT.

This chain uses TRBV12-5 with TRBJ2-5; 7 bases are a match to TRBD2. V dropped 7 bases and J dropped 5; count of bases not matched to a gene: 13. The CDR3 extends over 15 amino acids. Germline loops: CDR1 LGHNT, CDR2 FRNRAP. CDR3 DNA sequence: TGTGCTAGTGCCCCGGCCGGGAGGCAACCGGAGACCCAGTACTTC. Residues: CASAPAGRQPETQYF.

This clone was recorded once. This chain links TRBV19 with TRBJ1-3; TRBD1 matches 7 bases. Germline CDR1 and CDR2: LNHDA and SQIVND (reference sequence). CDR3 size: 16 residues. Losses at the gene ends were 4 bases for V and 0 bases for J; bases not matched to a gene: 6. The CDR3 coding sequence is TGTGCCAGTAGTAGGCCGACAGGGCTCTCTGGAAACACCATATATTTT. Residues: CASSRPTGLSGNTIYF.

V gene TRBV19 combines with J gene TRBJ1-6, with D uncertain. Germline values: CDR1 LNHDA, CDR2 SQIVND (reference sequence). The CDR3 totals 12 residues. V was cut by 3 bases and J by 10 bases, with 7 bases left in between. CDR3 loop: CASSMPRSPLHF. CDR3 sequence (DNA): TGTGCCAGTAGTATGCCACGGTCACCCCTCCACTTT.

This clone was counted a few times. This chain joins TRBV19 and TRBJ1-3, with 7 bases lining up with TRBD1. The ends lost 6 bases at V and 4 bases at J; junction bases unmatched: 3. CDR1 LNHDA and CDR2 SQIVND come from the germline V gene (reference sequence). This CDR3 spans 13 amino acids. CDR3 protein: CASRLTGGNTIYF. The CDR3 DNA reads TGTGCCAGTAGGTTGACAGGGGGAAACACCATATATTTT.